Sequencing of this TCR beta chain was carried out in a study of control samples from healthy donors and cancer patients (dated by TCRdb to the early 2020s). This clone came up a few times. Its antigen is currently not known. It has no much larger one-base neighbor in the sample; base qualities were not kept. To prepare the library, the immunoSEQ multiplex PCR assay was applied. TCRdb provides this immuneACCESS table in a form limited to in-frame rearrangements. Some clones are lacking; in checked studies, under half of them reflect an unresolved V gene, and why the rest are absent is not known. Here the sample has about 170,000 clones; 91% occur a single time. Of the sample, less than 1.6% falls within the top ten clones. Between the V and J ends, shortened by 6 bases and 4 bases respectively, the junction contains 12 bases. The CDR3 has 13 amino acids, counting the end cysteine and phenylalanine. The DNA shown is the 39-base CDR3, in frame from base 1.

The rearrangement combines TRBV12-3 or TRBV12-4 with TRBJ2-5, with an unclear D gene assignment. This TCR derives from a woman aged 25 to 39 in good health. What was sequenced was blood. The DNA sequence is given as TGTGCCAGCAGCCTTAGATGGGGAGAGACCCAGTACTTC. This encodes CASSLRWGETQYF.